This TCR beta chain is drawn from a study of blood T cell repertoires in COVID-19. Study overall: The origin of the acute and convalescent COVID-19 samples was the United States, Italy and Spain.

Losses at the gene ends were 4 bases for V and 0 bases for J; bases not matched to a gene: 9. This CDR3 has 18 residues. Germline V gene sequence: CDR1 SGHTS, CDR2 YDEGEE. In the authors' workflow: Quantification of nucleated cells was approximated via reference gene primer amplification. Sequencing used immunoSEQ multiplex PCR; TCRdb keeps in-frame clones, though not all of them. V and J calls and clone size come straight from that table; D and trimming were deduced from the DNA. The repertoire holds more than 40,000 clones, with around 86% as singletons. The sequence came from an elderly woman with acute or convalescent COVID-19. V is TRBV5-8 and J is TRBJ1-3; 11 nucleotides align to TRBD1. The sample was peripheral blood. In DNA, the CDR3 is TGTGCCAGCAGCCGCGCCGGGACAGGGGGTTTCTCTGGAAACACCATATATTTT. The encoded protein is CASSRAGTGGFSGNTIYF.